The 32 T cell receptor beta chains presented below share a single source sample, sequenced in a study of blood T cells in healthy people across ages. A second about 6 to 12 cycle PCR used barcoded and J-beta primers. TCRdb recomputed calls from the 5' RACE reads with MiXCR, one row per CDR3 protein. Of roughly 640,000 distinct CDR3 sequences in the sample, approximately 30% were seen once. Sequenced input: blood. All receptors come from a woman older than 75 in good health.

The chain is built from TRBV6-1 and TRBJ1-2; 7 bases line up with TRBD1. This CDR3 spans 15 amino acids. J gave up 5 bases and V 7 bases, and 13 bases lay outside the gene matches. Germline assignment: CDR1 MNHNS and CDR2 SASEGT. The CDR3 here is CASMRDHRGLYGYTF. The CDR3 DNA reads as TGTGCCAGCATGCGAGACCACAGGGGATTATATGGCTACACCTTC.

This clonotype was observed a handful of times. This sequence joins TRBV6-1 and TRBJ1-2; D remains ambiguous. Germline CDR1 is MNHNS and CDR2 is SASEGT. The ends were cut back, 3 bases at V and 6 bases at J, with 11 bases in the middle. There are 13 residues in the CDR3. The CDR3: CASSDSRVDGYTF. The CDR3 DNA is TGTGCCAGCAGTGACAGCCGTGTTGATGGCTACACCTTC.

A word on this clonotype: This clone may be a read error of a much larger clone one base away. V usage is TRBV7-9 and J usage is TRBJ2-1; TRBD1 is a possible D gene (6 bases). The CDR3 has 12 residues. Germline CDR1 SEHNR, CDR2 FQNEAQ (reference sequence). This chain's CDR3 is CASSSRDNAQFF. CDR3 nucleotide sequence: TGTGCCAGCAGCTCCAGGGACAATGCGCAGTTCTTC.

Comments on this clonotype: The junction and the germline gene differ at one end; a read error may be behind it. In DNA form, the CDR3 reads TGTGCCAGCAGTTACGGGGGTCAAAGGGGTGCGTTCAATCAGCCCCTGCATTTT. This translates into CASSYGGQRGAFNQPLHF. V gene TRBV6-5 combines with J gene TRBJ1-5; tentatively, D is TRBD1 (5 bases). In germline, CDR1 is MNHEY, CDR2 SVGAGI. This CDR3 comprises 18 residues.

This clonotype came up many times. CDR3 bases: TGTGCCAGCAGTTATAACCGGCGGGATTACAATGAGCAGTACTTC. Amino acids: CASSYNRRDYNEQYF. The chain is built from TRBV6-6 and TRBJ2-5; maybe TRBD2 (6 bases). Looked up from germline, CDR1 is MNHNY and CDR2 is SVGAGI (reference sequence). Trimming stripped 3 bases from V and 11 bases from J, with 22 bases between. This CDR3 region has 15 residues.

The rearrangement links TRBV18 to TRBJ2-2; no clear D. V was cut by 3 bases and J by 7 bases, with 9 bases left in between. Germline CDR1 is KGHSH and CDR2 is LQKENI. This CDR3 has 13 amino acids. Here the CDR3 reads CASSPELGGELFF. The CDR3 DNA reads as TGTGCCAGCTCACCTGAGCTCGGCGGGGAGCTGTTTTTT.

The chain joins TRBV29-1 to TRBJ2-5; 12 bases match TRBD2. The J segment lost 3 bases and the V segment lost 2 bases, leaving 1 base of the junction unmatched. This CDR3 region has 14 residues. Germline V gene sequence: CDR1 SQVTM, CDR2 ANQGSEA. The CDR3 DNA follows: TGCAGCGTTGAACGACTAGCGGGAGAAGAGACCCAGTACTTC. Translating it yields CSVERLAGEETQYF.

In this sample, this clonotype turned up a few times. A much larger clone differs from this one at a single base, so this may be a read error. The chain links TRBV27 to TRBJ2-7; 9 bases match TRBD2. V lost 2 bases and J lost 7; bases outside the gene matches: 15. CDR1 and CDR2 (germline): MNHEY, SMNVEV (reference sequence). The CDR3 extends over 17 amino acids. The chain's CDR3 is CASSLRGAGGYYNEQYF. CDR3 coding DNA: TGTGCCAGCAGTTTAAGAGGAGCGGGGGGTTATTACAATGAGCAGTACTTC.

A few counts support this clonotype. The V and J genes are TRBV2 and TRBJ1-1; D gene ambiguous. This CDR3 comprises 11 residues. With 2 bases removed from V and 3 bases from J, the gap between germline ends came to 1 base. Per germline, CDR1 SNHLY and CDR2 FYNNEI. CDR3 DNA sequence: TGTGCCAGCAGTGAACACACTGAAGCTTTCTTT. This gives the protein CASSEHTEAFF. Based on the CDR3 plus reference TRBV2 and TRBJ1-1, the full variable domain is EPEVTQTPSHQVTQMGQEVILRCVPISNHLYFYWYRQILGQKVEFLVSFYNNEISEKSEIFDDQFSVERPDGSNFTLKIRSTKLEDSAMYFCASSEHTEAFFGQGTRLTVV.

This clonotype was seen at least ten times. This rearrangement joins TRBV12-3 or TRBV12-4 to TRBJ2-7; 7 nucleotides align to TRBD1. CDR3 length: 12 amino acids. V lost 6 bases and J lost 6; bases outside the gene matches: 5. CDR3 DNA: TGTGCCAGCAGCCGGACAGGTGGCGAGCAGTACTTC. Translating it yields CASSRTGGEQYF.

This clonotype was counted at least ten times. This chain joins TRBV7-2 and TRBJ2-5; D uncertain. Germline values: CDR1 SGHTA, CDR2 FQGNSA. Trimming took off 6 bases at V and 6 bases at J, with 17 bases between the two ends. CDR3 length equals 14 residues. Here the CDR3 reads CASSRAPEQKTQYF. The CDR3 coding sequence is TGTGCCAGCAGTCGGGCCCCGGAACAGAAGACCCAGTACTTC.

The chain employs TRBV5-1 and TRBJ1-2, with 8 nucleotides matching TRBD1. This CDR3 spans 17 amino acids. Germline assignment: CDR1 SGHRS and CDR2 YFSETQ. The ends lost 1 base at V and 4 bases at J; junction bases unmatched: 12. This CDR3 is CASSLSIGTGACYGYTF. The CDR3, as DNA: TGCGCCAGCAGCTTGTCGATTGGGACAGGAGCTTGCTATGGCTACACCTTC. The full variable domain, completed using reference TRBV5-1 and TRBJ1-2, is KAGVTQTPRYLIKTRGQQVTLSCSPISGHRSVSWYQQTPGQGLQFLFEYFSETQRNKGNFPGRFSGRQFSNSRSEMNVSTLELGDSALYLCASSLSIGTGACYGYTFGSGTRLTVV.

This clonotype was detected ten times or more. This chain links TRBV25-1 with TRBJ1-2; no firm D call. The CDR3 length is 15 residues. The V end was cut by 5 bases, the J end by 0 bases, with 13 bases between. Per the germline V gene, CDR1 is MGHDK and CDR2 is SYGVNS. CDR3 in DNA: TGTGCCAGCAGTCCCGGACTTCTAGCTAACTATGGCTACACCTTC. Protein product: CASSPGLLANYGYTF.

The chain has TRBV5-1 and TRBJ1-3; no clear D gene. From germline, CDR1 is SGHRS and CDR2 YFSETQ. Trimming removed 3 bases at V and 0 bases at J, with 10 bases between. The CDR3 extends over 15 amino acids. CDR3 sequence reads: CASSWAGSSGNTIYF. The CDR3 DNA reads as TGCGCCAGCAGCTGGGCGGGTTCCTCTGGAAACACCATATATTTT.

The chain combines TRBV11-3 with TRBJ2-1, with 16 bases identical to TRBD2. The CDR3 consists of 14 residues. Germline-derived CDR1 and CDR2 are SGHNT and YENEEA. Trimming removed 4 bases from V and 12 bases from J; junction bases left unmatched: 3. This chain's CDR3 is CASSSGLAGGGQFF. The CDR3 DNA is TGTGCCAGCAGCTCGGGACTAGCGGGAGGGGGGCAGTTCTTC.

This chain connects TRBV10-3 to TRBJ2-2; D is undetermined. V shed 3 bases and J shed 2 bases, with 10 bases lying between them. This CDR3 is 15 amino acids long. Germline CDR1 reads ENHRY; CDR2 reads SYGVKD. In DNA, the CDR3 is TGTGCCATCAGTGACGGAAGAGATAACACCGGGGAGCTGTTTTTT. Translating gives CAISDGRDNTGELFF.

This clonotype was recorded many times. The V call is TRBV15, the J call TRBJ2-1, with TRBD1 as a possible D gene (6 bases). V shed 4 bases and J shed 5 bases, with 18 bases lying between them. CDR1 is LNHNV and CDR2 is YYDKDF in the germline V gene (reference sequence). The CDR3 loop spans 16 amino acids. CDR3 loop: CATSTSGQRTHNEQFF. Written as DNA, the CDR3 is TGTGCCACCAGCACCTCAGGACAGAGAACTCACAATGAGCAGTTCTTC.

This clonotype was detected ten times or more. CDR3 sequence reads: CASSSGQGGTGELFF. The DNA of the CDR3 is TGTGCCAGCAGCTCCGGACAGGGTGGCACCGGGGAGCTGTTTTTT. J is TRBJ2-2 and V is TRBV7-9, with TRBD1 identical over 8 bases. Unmatched junction bases numbered 5, after V lost 4 bases and J lost 4 bases. CDR3 length equals 15 residues. The germline CDR1 and CDR2 sequences are SEHNR and FQNEAQ (reference sequence).

This clonotype was seen repeatedly, ten times or more. V gene TRBV7-2 combines with J gene TRBJ2-2; D unresolved. Germline CDR1 and CDR2: SGHTA and FQGNSA. The germline V and J ends were trimmed by 1 base and 7 bases, with 1 base remaining between them. The CDR3 totals 11 residues. CDR3 residues: CASSLVGELFF. CDR3 nucleotide sequence: TGTGCCAGCAGCTTAGTCGGGGAGCTGTTTTTT.

At least ten counts were recorded for this clonotype. Since a much larger clone is just one base distant, this may be a read error. The chain combines TRBV7-2 with TRBJ2-1; 9 bases fit TRBD1. The end of the DNA fits TRBJ2-7 better, so the J call may be wrong. CDR1 SGHTA and CDR2 FQGNSA come from the germline V gene. This CDR3 has 17 amino acids. Here the CDR3 DNA reads TGTGCCAGCAGCCGGATCGCCGCCGGGACAGGGAACAATGAGCAGTACTTC. Translated, it gives CASSRIAAGTGNNEQYF.

Concerning this clonotype itself: A read error may be the cause here, since a much bigger clone is one base away. The chain uses TRBV11-2 and TRBJ2-5; 10 nucleotides agree with TRBD2. This CDR3 is built from 17 residues. Germline CDR1 reads SGHAT; CDR2 reads FQNNGV. The CDR3 DNA reads TGTGCCAGCAGCTTAGATAGTCTAGCGGGGGTTCAAGGGACCCAGTACTTC. Translated, it gives CASSLDSLAGVQGTQYF.

The table lists this clonotype with a few counts. The CDR3 is CASSSGVVRGLAEAFF. CDR3 nucleotides: TGTGCCAGCAGTTCGGGGGTGGTGAGGGGGCTGGCTGAAGCTTTCTTT. This rearrangement joins TRBV6-5 to TRBJ1-1, with 7 bases that match TRBD1. With 4 bases clipped from V and 6 bases from J, the junction kept 14 bases outside the gene matches. From germline, CDR1 is MNHEY and CDR2 SVGAGI. The CDR3 is made up of 16 amino acids.

The V gene is TRBV5-1, the J gene TRBJ2-1; 7 bases are shared with TRBD1. The J call may be wrong; the DNA end is better matched by TRBJ2-7. Germline values: CDR1 SGHRS, CDR2 YFSETQ. The CDR3 extends over 16 amino acids. The CDR3 loop is CASSLDLTGSHNEQYF. DNA of the CDR3: TGCGCCAGCAGCTTGGACCTGACAGGGTCCCACAATGAGCAGTACTTC.

In regard to this clonotype: A much larger clone differs by one base, so this may be a read error. The chain is built from TRBV11-2 and TRBJ2-1; 9 nucleotides align to TRBD1. The DNA matches TRBJ2-7 better at its end, which makes the J call doubtful. This CDR3 is 14 amino acids long. Germline assignment: CDR1 SGHAT and CDR2 FQNNGV. CDR3 residues: CASSRDRAPNEQYF. The CDR3 region has the DNA TGTGCCAGCAGCCGGGACAGGGCTCCCAATGAGCAGTACTTC.

This clonotype was seen just once. At one of its ends the junction is not consistent with the germline gene, which may arise from a read error. This chain uses TRBV6-5 with TRBJ1-6; no clear D gene. The CDR3 spans 15 residues. CDR1 and CDR2 from the germline V gene are MNHEY and SVGAGI. CDR3 in amino acids: CASSYRPAGKSPFHF. Written as DNA, the CDR3 is TGTGCCAGCAGTTACCGTCCGGCGGGCAAGTCACCCTTCCACTTT.

This clonotype was counted between two and nine times. The chain carries TRBV7-8 and TRBJ2-7, with TRBD1 as a possible D gene (6 bases). Germline CDR1 and CDR2: SGHVS and FQNEAQ. V was pared by 4 bases and J by 4 bases, with 14 bases between. The CDR3 extends over 14 amino acids. CDR3 in amino acids: CASSSPGGCYEQYF. Here the CDR3 DNA reads TGTGCCAGCAGCTCCCCTGGGGGCTGTTACGAGCAGTACTTC.

The genes are TRBV5-1 and TRBJ2-3; D tentatively reads TRBD1 or TRBD2 (5 bases each). Trimming pared 4 bases from V and 5 bases from J, leaving 17 bases between. From germline, CDR1 is SGHRS and CDR2 YFSETQ. The CDR3 runs 15 residues. The CDR3 loop reads CASSLPRNGGDTQYF. The CDR3 DNA follows: TGCGCCAGCAGCCTCCCTAGGAATGGGGGAGATACGCAGTATTTT.

Details on this clonotype: A much larger clone sits a single nucleotide away, making a read error possible. The rearrangement links TRBV5-1 to TRBJ2-5; D uncertain. The germline gives CDR1 SGHRS, CDR2 YFSETQ. The CDR3 spans 14 residues. With 3 bases removed from V and 0 bases from J, the gap between germline ends came to 9 bases. The CDR3 reads CASSWGGDQETQYF. Written as DNA, the CDR3 is TGCGCCAGCAGCTGGGGTGGAGACCAAGAGACCCAGTACTTC.

The chain carries TRBV7-2 and TRBJ1-3, with D perhaps matching TRBD1 (5 bases). This CDR3 region has 14 residues. Trimming took off 1 base at V and 5 bases at J, with 9 bases between the two ends. Germline V CDR1 and CDR2: SGHTA, FQGNSA. The CDR3 DNA is TGTGCCAGCAGCTTAGACGCAGGGAGAAACACCATATATTTT. Protein sequence: CASSLDAGRNTIYF.

This clonotype has a count of ten or more. The chain recombines TRBV27 with TRBJ2-3; the match to TRBD2 covers 11 bases. V gave up 5 bases and J gave up 4 bases; unmatched junction bases: 14. The CDR3 loop spans 18 amino acids. In germline, CDR1 is MNHEY, CDR2 SMNVEV (reference sequence). The CDR3 loop reads CASSPITSGGGGSDTQYF. The DNA for the CDR3 is TGTGCCAGCAGTCCCATCACTAGCGGGGGAGGTGGGTCAGATACGCAGTATTTT.

The rearrangement links TRBV18 to TRBJ2-5; D is ambiguous. The J call is doubtful: the DNA matches TRBJ2-1 better. Looked up from germline, CDR1 is KGHSH and CDR2 is LQKENI. This CDR3 contains 16 residues. In nucleotides, the CDR3 is TGTGCCAGCTCACCCGGTATTGGGCGGTACCAAGAGACCCAGTTCTTC. It specifies CASSPGIGRYQETQFF.

About this clonotype itself: The junction shows a germline mismatch at one end, possibly a read error. This chain joins TRBV29-1 and TRBJ2-6; D possibly corresponds to TRBD1 (5 bases). The CDR3 is 19 residues long. CDR1 SQVTM and CDR2 ANQGSEA come from the germline V gene. This CDR3 is CSVEDRQGSFVSGANVLTF. The CDR3, as DNA: TGCAGCGTCGAAGATCGCCAGGGCTCTTTCGTCTCTGGGGCCAACGTCCTGACTTTC. Full variable domain (missing parts from reference TRBV29-1 and TRBJ2-6): SAVISQKPSRDICQRGTSLTIQCQVDSQVTMMFWYRQQPGQSLTLIATANQGSEATYESGFVIDKFPISRPNLTFSTLTVSNMSPEDSSIYLCSVEDRQGSFVSGANVLTFGAGSRLTVL.